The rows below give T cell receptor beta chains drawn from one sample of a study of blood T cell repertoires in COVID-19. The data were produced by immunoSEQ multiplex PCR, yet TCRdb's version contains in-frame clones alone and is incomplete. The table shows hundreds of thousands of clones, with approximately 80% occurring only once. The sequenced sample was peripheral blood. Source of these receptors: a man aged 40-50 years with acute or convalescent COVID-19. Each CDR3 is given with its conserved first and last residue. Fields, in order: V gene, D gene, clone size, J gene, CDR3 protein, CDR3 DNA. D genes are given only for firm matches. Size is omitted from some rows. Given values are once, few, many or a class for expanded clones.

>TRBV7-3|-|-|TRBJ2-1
CASSLKPLRAVSYNEQFF
TGTGCCAGCAGCTTAAAACCCCTCCGAGCGGTTTCTTACAATGAGCAGTTCTTC
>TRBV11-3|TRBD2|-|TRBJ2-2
CASSLVGLAGGPPTGELFF
TGTGCCAGCAGCTTAGTGGGACTAGCGGGAGGCCCGCCGACCGGGGAGCTGTTTTTT
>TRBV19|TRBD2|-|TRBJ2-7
CASSGLAGGHSYEQYF
TGTGCCAGTAGTGGGTTAGCGGGAGGCCACTCCTACGAGCAGTACTTC
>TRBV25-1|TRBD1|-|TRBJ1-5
CASSVGQGDQPQHF
TGTGCCAGCAGTGTCGGACAGGGCGATCAGCCCCAGCATTTT
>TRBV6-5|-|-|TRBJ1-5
CASLNGDQPQHF
TGTGCCAGCCTCAACGGGGATCAGCCCCAGCATTTT
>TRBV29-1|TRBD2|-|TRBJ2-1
CSGGTSGRGEQFF
TGCAGCGGGGGGACTAGCGGGAGAGGTGAGCAGTTCTTC
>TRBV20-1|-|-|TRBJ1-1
CSASRQWQNTEAFF
TGCAGTGCTAGTCGACAGTGGCAGAACACTGAAGCTTTCTTT
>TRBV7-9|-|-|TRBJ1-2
CASEGSFNYGYTF
TGTGCCAGCGAGGGCAGTTTTAACTATGGCTACACCTTC
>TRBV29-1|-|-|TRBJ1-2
CAGTDVTGYTF
TGCGCGGGGACCGACGTGACTGGCTACACCTTC
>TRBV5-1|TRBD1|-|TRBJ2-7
CASSSATGGIEQYF
TGCGCCAGCAGCTCCGCGACAGGGGGGATAGAGCAGTACTTC
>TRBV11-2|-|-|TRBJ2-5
CASRRTARETQYF
TGTGCCAGCCGGAGAACGGCTAGGGAGACCCAGTACTTC
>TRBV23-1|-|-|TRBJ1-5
CASSTHCVLGCQPQHF
TGCGCCAGCAGTACCCATTGTGTCCTTGGCTGTCAGCCCCAGCATTTT
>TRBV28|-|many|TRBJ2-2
CASSPGVTGELFF
TGTGCCAGCAGTCCAGGGGTGACCGGGGAGCTGTTTTTT
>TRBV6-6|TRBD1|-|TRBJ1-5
CASSREDRAVNQPQHF
TGTGCCAGCAGTAGGGAGGACAGGGCCGTGAATCAGCCCCAGCATTTT
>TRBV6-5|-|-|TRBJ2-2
CASSYDSITGELFF
TGTGCCAGCAGTTACGACAGCATCACCGGGGAGCTGTTTTTT
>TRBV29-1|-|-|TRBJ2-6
CSAQSSGANVLTF
TGCAGCGCCCAGTCCTCTGGGGCCAACGTCCTGACTTTC
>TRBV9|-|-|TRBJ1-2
CASSVGQGMNYGYTF
TGTGCCAGCAGCGTGGGGCAGGGGATGAACTATGGCTACACCTTC
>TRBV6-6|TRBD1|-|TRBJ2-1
CASSRDRVQDEQFF
TGTGCCAGCAGTCGCGACAGGGTGCAGGATGAGCAGTTCTTC
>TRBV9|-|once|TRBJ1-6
CASSVDVRGIAPLHF
TGTGCCAGCAGCGTAGACGTCAGGGGTATAGCACCCCTCCACTTT
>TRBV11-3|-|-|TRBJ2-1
CASKEGSSYNEQFF
TGTGCCAGCAAAGAAGGGAGCTCCTACAATGAGCAGTTCTTC
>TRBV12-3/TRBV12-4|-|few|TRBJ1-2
CASSRTANYGYTF
TGTGCCAGCAGCCGGACAGCTAACTATGGCTACACCTTC
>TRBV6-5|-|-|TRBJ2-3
CASSNPGHGTQYF
TGTGCCAGCAGCAACCCAGGCCACGGTACGCAGTATTTT
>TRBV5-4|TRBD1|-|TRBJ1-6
CASSPGDRVNSPLHF
TGTGCCAGCAGCCCCGGGGACAGGGTTAATTCACCCCTCCACTTT
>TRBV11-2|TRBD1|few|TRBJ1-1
CASSRQGRVTEAFF
TGTGCCAGCAGTAGACAGGGACGGGTCACTGAAGCTTTCTTT
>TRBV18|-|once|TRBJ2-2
CASTHQVKTGELFF
TGTGCCAGCACTCACCAGGTTAAGACCGGGGAGCTGTTTTTT
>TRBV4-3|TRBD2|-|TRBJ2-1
CASSQGLGGTDYNEQFF
TGCGCCAGCAGCCAAGGCCTGGGAGGGACTGACTACAATGAGCAGTTCTTC
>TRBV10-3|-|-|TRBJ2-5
CAISDDSQETQYF
TGTGCCATCAGTGACGACAGCCAAGAGACCCAGTACTTC
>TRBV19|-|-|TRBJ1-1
CASSIPGRGNTEAFF
TGTGCCAGTAGTATTCCCGGAAGAGGGAACACTGAAGCTTTCTTT
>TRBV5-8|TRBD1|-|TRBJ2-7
CASSYWPGQLSYEQYF
TGTGCCAGCAGCTATTGGCCGGGACAGCTGTCCTACGAGCAGTACTTC
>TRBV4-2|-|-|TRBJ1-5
CASSQDPAARGQPQHF
TGTGCCAGCAGCCAAGATCCGGCCGCCCGGGGACAGCCCCAGCATTTT
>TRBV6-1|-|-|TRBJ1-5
CASSEAHLRQGNQPQHF
TGTGCCAGCAGTGAAGCGCATTTACGGCAGGGCAATCAGCCCCAGCATTTT
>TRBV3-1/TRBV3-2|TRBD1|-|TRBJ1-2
CASSQIDRETINYGYTF
TGTGCCAGCAGCCAAATAGACAGGGAAACAATTAACTATGGCTACACCTTC
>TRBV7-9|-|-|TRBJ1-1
CASSLASGRTTEAFF
TGTGCCAGCAGCTTAGCTAGCGGCAGGACCACTGAAGCTTTCTTT
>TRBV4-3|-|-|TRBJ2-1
CASSQEGRGEQFF
TGCGCCAGCAGCCAAGAAGGACGGGGAGAGCAGTTCTTC
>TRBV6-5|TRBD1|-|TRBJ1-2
CASSLGQGSGYTF
TGTGCCAGCAGTTTGGGACAGGGAAGTGGCTACACCTTC
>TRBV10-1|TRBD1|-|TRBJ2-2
CASSHLNQGASGELFF
TGCGCCAGCAGTCACCTTAATCAGGGGGCGTCCGGGGAGCTGTTTTTT
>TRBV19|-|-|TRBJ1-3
CASTRRGSSGNTIYF
TGTGCCAGTACAAGAAGGGGAAGCTCTGGAAACACCATATATTTT
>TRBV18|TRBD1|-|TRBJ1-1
CASSPRDSDGTEAFF
TGTGCCAGCTCACCCCGGGACAGTGACGGCACTGAAGCTTTCTTT
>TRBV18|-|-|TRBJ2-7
CASSPLQGSYEQYF
TGTGCCAGCTCACCACTGCAGGGCTCCTACGAGCAGTACTTC
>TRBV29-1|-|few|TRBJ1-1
CSVAQGGSNTEAFF
TGCAGCGTTGCCCAGGGAGGTTCGAACACTGAAGCTTTCTTT
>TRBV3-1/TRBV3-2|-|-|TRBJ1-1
CASTRGGGTEAFF
TGTGCCAGCACCCGTGGGGGGGGCACTGAAGCTTTCTTT
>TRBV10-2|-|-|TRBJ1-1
CASSEGNRAGGKAFF
TGCGCCAGCAGTGAAGGGAACAGGGCTGGGGGAAAAGCTTTCTTT
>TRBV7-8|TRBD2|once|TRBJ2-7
CASSSLEGGLEQYF
TGTGCCAGCAGCTCCCTCGAGGGAGGGCTCGAGCAGTACTTC
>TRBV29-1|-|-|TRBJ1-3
CSVAPGAGNTIYF
TGCAGCGTTGCCCCAGGGGCTGGAAACACCATATATTTT
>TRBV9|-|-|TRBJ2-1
CASSVVPGGGGNEQFF
TGTGCCAGCAGCGTAGTACCCGGGGGAGGGGGCAATGAGCAGTTCTTC
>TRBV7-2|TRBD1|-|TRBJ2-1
CASSYRRDRGYNEQFF
TGTGCCAGCAGCTACCGTAGGGACAGGGGCTACAATGAGCAGTTCTTC
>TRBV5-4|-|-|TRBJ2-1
CASSLARSGVYNEQFF
TGTGCCAGCAGCTTGGCCCGAAGCGGAGTATACAATGAGCAGTTCTTC
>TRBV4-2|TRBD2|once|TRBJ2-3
CASSPLAGARDTQYF
TGTGCCAGCAGCCCACTAGCGGGAGCTCGAGATACGCAGTATTTT
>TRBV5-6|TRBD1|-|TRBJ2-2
CASSLQGSNTGELFF
TGTGCCAGCAGCTTACAGGGGTCGAACACCGGGGAGCTGTTTTTT
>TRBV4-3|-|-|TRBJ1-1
CASSQEASSAEAFF
TGCGCCAGCAGCCAAGAAGCATCCAGCGCTGAAGCTTTCTTT
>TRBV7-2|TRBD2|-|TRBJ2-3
CASSRGTSGFTDTQYF
TGTGCCAGCAGCCGCGGGACTAGCGGATTCACAGATACGCAGTATTTT
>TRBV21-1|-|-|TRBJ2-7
CASSILGGWEQYF
TGTGCCAGCAGCATTCTTGGGGGCTGGGAGCAGTACTTC
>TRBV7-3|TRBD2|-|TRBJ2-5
CASSAQGLVPETQYF
TGTGCCAGCAGCGCCCAGGGACTAGTTCCAGAGACCCAGTACTTC
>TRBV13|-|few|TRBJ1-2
CASSPRETNYGYTF
TGTGCCAGCAGCCCTCGAGAAACGAACTATGGCTACACCTTC
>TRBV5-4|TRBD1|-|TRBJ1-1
CASSPDRVGAFF
TGTGCCAGCAGCCCCGACAGGGTGGGGGCTTTCTTT
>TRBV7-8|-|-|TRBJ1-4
CASSLRGESLEKLFF
TGTGCCAGCAGCCTTCGGGGGGAATCGTTGGAAAAACTGTTTTTT
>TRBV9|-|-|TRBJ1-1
CASSPGGRGGNTEAFF
TGTGCCAGCAGCCCCGGGGGTAGGGGCGGGAACACTGAAGCTTTCTTT
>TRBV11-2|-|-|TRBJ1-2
CASSPFPGQGYGYTF
TGTGCCAGCAGCCCTTTCCCGGGACAAGGTTATGGCTACACCTTC
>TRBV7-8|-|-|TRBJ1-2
CASSPFKTGLNYGYTF
TGTGCCAGCAGCCCGTTTAAGACAGGCCTTAACTATGGCTACACCTTC